This TCR beta chain was sequenced for a study of T cells in tuberculosis. The repertoire was sequenced with immunoSEQ multiplex PCR; TCRdb's copy has only in-frame clones and lacks some. The sample has roughly 28,000 clones; 90% are singletons. The germline CDR1 and CDR2 sequences are MGHRA and YSYEKL. The CDR3 runs 16 residues. V lost 0 bases to trimming and J lost 5 bases; unmatched junction nucleotides: 6. The origin of this receptor is a donor between 10 and 35 years old with latent tuberculosis or without tuberculosis infection. The gene calls are TRBV4-1 and TRBJ2-1, with 8 bases identical to TRBD1. The sample was PBMCs. CDR3 nucleotide sequence: TGCGCCAGCAGCCAAGATTTGTGGGACAGGAACAATGAGCAGTTCTTC. This translates into CASSQDLWDRNNEQFF.